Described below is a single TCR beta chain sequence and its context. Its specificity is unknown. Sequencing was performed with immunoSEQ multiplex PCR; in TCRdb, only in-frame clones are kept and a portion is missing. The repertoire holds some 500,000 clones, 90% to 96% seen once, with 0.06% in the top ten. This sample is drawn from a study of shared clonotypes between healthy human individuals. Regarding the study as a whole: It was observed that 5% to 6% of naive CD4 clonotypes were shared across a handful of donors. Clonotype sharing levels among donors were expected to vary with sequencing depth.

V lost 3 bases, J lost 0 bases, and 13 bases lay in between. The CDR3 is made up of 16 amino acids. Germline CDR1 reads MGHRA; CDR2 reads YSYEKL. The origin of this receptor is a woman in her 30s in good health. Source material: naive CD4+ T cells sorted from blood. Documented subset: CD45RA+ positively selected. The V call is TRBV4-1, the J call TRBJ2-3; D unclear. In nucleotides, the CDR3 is TGCGCCAGCAGCCAGATACTCCGACCCAGCACAGATACGCAGTATTTT. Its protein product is CASSQILRPSTDTQYF.